This T cell receptor beta chain derives from a study of T cell changes during pregnancy in multiple sclerosis. CDR1 is LGHNA and CDR2 is YNFKEQ in the germline V gene. V shed 4 bases and J 2 bases; nucleotides not matched to a gene: 11. The CDR3 is 16 residues long. The table came from immunoSEQ multiplex PCR; TCRdb's copy has only in-frame clones and leaves some out. The sample has some 64,000 clones; about 90% are singletons. The source is a female donor with multiple sclerosis, enrolled in a pregnancy study. Specimen: peripheral blood, collected in the first trimester of pregnancy. The chain has TRBV4-2 and TRBJ2-7, with TRBD2 matching 7 bases. The DNA of the CDR3 is TGTGCCAGCAGCCCATCCAGTCGCAGCGGGGCCTACGAGCAGTACTTC. Translation gives CASSPSSRSGAYEQYF.